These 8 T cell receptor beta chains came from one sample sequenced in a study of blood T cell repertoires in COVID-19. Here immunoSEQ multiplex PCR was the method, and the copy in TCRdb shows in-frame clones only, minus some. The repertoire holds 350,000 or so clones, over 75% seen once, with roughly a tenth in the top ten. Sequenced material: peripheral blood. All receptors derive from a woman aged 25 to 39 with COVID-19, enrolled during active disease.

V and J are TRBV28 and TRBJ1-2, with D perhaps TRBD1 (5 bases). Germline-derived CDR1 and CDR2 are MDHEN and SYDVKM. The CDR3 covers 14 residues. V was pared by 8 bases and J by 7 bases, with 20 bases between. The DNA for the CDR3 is TGTGCCAGCCGGATCCCACGGGTGGGGGGTGGCTACACCTTC. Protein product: CASRIPRVGGGYTF.

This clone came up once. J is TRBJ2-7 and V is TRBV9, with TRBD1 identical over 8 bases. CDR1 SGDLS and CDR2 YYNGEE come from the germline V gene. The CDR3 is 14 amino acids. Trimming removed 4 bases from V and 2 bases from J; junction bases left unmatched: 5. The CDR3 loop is CASSSSGGTYEQYF. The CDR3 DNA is TGTGCCAGCAGCTCATCAGGGGGCACCTACGAGCAGTACTTC. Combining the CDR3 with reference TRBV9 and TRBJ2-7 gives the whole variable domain DSGVTQTPKHLITATGQRVTLRCSPRSGDLSVYWYQQSLDQGLQFLIQYYNGEERAKGNILERFSAQQFPDLHSELNLSSLELGDSALYFCASSSSGGTYEQYFGPGTRLTVT.

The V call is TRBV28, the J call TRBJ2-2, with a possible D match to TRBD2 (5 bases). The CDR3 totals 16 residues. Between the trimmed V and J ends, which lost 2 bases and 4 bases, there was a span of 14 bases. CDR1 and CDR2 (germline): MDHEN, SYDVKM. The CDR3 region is CASSLRLRLSTGELFF. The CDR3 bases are TGTGCCAGCAGTTTACGCCTGAGACTATCCACCGGGGAGCTGTTTTTT.

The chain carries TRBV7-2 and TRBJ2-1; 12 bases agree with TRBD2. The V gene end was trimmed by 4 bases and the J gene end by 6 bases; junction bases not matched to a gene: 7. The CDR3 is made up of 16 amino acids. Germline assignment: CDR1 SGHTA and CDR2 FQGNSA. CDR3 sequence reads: CASSSRTSGTINEQFF. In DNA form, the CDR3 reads TGTGCCAGCAGCTCCCGGACTAGCGGGACGATCAATGAGCAGTTCTTC.

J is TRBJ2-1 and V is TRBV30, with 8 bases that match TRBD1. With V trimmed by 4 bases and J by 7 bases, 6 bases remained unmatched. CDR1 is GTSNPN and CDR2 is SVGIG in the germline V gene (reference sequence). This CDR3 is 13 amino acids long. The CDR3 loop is CAWTGTGLNEQFF. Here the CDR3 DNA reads TGTGCCTGGACCGGGACAGGCTTAAATGAGCAGTTCTTC.

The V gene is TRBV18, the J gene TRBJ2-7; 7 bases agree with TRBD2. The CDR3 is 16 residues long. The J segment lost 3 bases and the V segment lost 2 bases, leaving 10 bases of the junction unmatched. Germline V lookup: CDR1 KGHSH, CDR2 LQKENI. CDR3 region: CASSPRGGGSRYEQYF. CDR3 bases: TGTGCCAGCTCACCAAGGGGCGGCGGGAGTCGCTACGAGCAGTACTTC.

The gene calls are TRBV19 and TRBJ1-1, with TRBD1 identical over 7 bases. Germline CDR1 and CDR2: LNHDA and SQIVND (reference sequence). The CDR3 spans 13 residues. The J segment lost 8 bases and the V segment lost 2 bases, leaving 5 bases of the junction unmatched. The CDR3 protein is CASSIPNRGEAFF. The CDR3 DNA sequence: TGTGCCAGTAGTATACCAAACAGGGGAGAAGCTTTCTTT. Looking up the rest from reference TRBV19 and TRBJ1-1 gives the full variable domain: DGGITQSPKYLFRKEGQNVTLSCEQNLNHDAMYWYRQDPGQGLRLIYYSQIVNDFQKGDIAEGYSVSREKKESFPLTVTSAQKNPTAFYLCASSIPNRGEAFFGQGTRLTVV.

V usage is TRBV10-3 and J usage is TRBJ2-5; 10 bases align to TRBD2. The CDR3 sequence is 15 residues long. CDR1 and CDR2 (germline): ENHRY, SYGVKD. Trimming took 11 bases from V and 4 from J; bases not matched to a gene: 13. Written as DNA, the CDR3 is TGTGCCTCCGGGGCGCTAGCGGGAGCGGGAGAGACCCAGTACTTC. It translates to CASGALAGAGETQYF.